The 30 T cell receptor beta chains reported below all come from one sample, sequenced in a study of T cells after yellow fever vaccination. TCRdb redid the calling of the 5' RACE reads with MiXCR, one entry per CDR3 protein. The top ten hold roughly 0.9% of the sample, which has around 250,000 distinct CDR3 sequences, 6.9% seen once. The sequences come from CD4+ T cells sorted from PBMCs, collected 15 days after the yellow fever booster vaccination. These receptors were taken from a man aged 25-45 years who received the YFV17D yellow fever vaccine.

This clonotype was seen ten or more times. The rearrangement uses TRBV7-2 and TRBJ2-7, with a weak D call TRBD1 (5 bases). The CDR3 covers 13 residues. The germline CDR1 and CDR2 sequences are SGHTA and FQGNSA. The germline V and J ends were trimmed by 8 bases and 2 bases, with 13 bases remaining between them. The CDR3, as DNA: TGTGCCAGCCAACGAAAGGGGACCTACGAGCAGTACTTC. Residues: CASQRKGTYEQYF.

Many counts were recorded for this clonotype. This chain joins TRBV4-3 and TRBJ2-5, with D perhaps given as TRBD1 or TRBD2 (6 bases each). V was clipped by 3 bases and J by 4 bases, with 15 bases between them. The CDR3 consists of 15 residues. Germline assignment: CDR1 LGHNA and CDR2 YSLEER. This chain's CDR3 is CASSQGSRGGETQYF. The CDR3 bases are TGCGCCAGCAGCCAGGGCTCCAGGGGAGGAGAGACCCAGTACTTC.

This clonotype was detected only a few times. This rearrangement joins TRBV4-3 to TRBJ1-2, with D possibly being TRBD1 (5 bases). Germline assignment: CDR1 LGHNA and CDR2 YSLEER. V was cut by 0 bases and J by 9 bases, with 17 bases left in between. The CDR3 runs 15 residues. Here the CDR3 reads CASSQDNSQGVRYTF. The CDR3 DNA reads TGCGCCAGCAGCCAAGATAATAGCCAGGGAGTACGCTACACCTTC.

This chain connects TRBV7-2 to TRBJ2-2, with D maybe TRBD1 (5 bases). This CDR3 is 16 amino acids long. From germline, CDR1 is SGHTA and CDR2 FQGNSA. Trimming removed 4 bases at V and 8 bases at J, with 20 bases between. The CDR3 here is CASSSKWPRGSGELFF. Written as DNA, the CDR3 is TGTGCCAGCAGCTCAAAGTGGCCTAGGGGATCTGGGGAGCTGTTTTTT. The entire variable domain, with the rest obtained from reference TRBV7-2 and TRBJ2-2, is as follows: GAGVSQSPSNKVTEKGKDVELRCDPISGHTALYWYRQSLGQGLEFLIYFQGNSAPDKSGLPSDRFSAERTGGSVSTLTIQRTQQEDSAVYLCASSSKWPRGSGELFFGEGSRLTVL.

This clonotype was observed a handful of times. The chain combines TRBV5-4 with TRBJ2-3; no firm D call. This CDR3 has 14 residues. Deletions cut 4 bases from V and 0 bases from J, with 9 bases between. CDR1 is SGHNT and CDR2 is YYREEE in the germline V gene (reference sequence). For the CDR3, the DNA is TGTGCCAGCAGCCCAGGTTGGAGCACAGATACGCAGTATTTT. Its protein is CASSPGWSTDTQYF.

The rearrangement joins TRBV4-1 to TRBJ2-7; perhaps TRBD2 as D (6 bases). CDR1 is MGHRA and CDR2 is YSYEKL in the germline V gene. Deletions cut 0 bases from V and 6 bases from J, with 9 bases between. The CDR3 contains 13 residues. The CDR3 sequence: CASSQEGLREQYF. In DNA, the CDR3 is TGCGCCAGCAGCCAAGAGGGACTTCGCGAGCAGTACTTC.

This chain links TRBV7-6 with TRBJ1-1; 9 positions match TRBD1. The CDR3 has 14 amino acids. Germline CDR1 is SGHVS and CDR2 is FNYEAQ. V shed 2 bases, J shed 4 bases, and the junction held 2 bases outside the gene matches. The CDR3 nucleotides read TGTGCCAGCAGCTTAAGGGACAGGGCCACTGAAGCTTTCTTT. Translating gives CASSLRDRATEAFF.

A word on this clonotype: This could be a read error, since a much larger clone is one nucleotide away. V gene TRBV12-3 or TRBV12-4 combines with J gene TRBJ2-7; 8 bases map to TRBD2. This CDR3 is 14 amino acids long. The V segment lost 10 bases and the J segment 0 bases; nucleotides outside the gene matches: 8. CDR3 in amino acids: CANTRGGPSYEQYF. CDR3 DNA sequence: TGTGCCAACACCCGGGGGGGGCCCTCCTACGAGCAGTACTTC.

The chain joins TRBV18 to TRBJ1-2; a possible D gene is TRBD1 (5 bases). The CDR3 has 13 residues. Germline V lookup: CDR1 KGHSH, CDR2 LQKENI. The ends were cut back, 2 bases at V and 5 bases at J, with 9 bases in the middle. Written as DNA, the CDR3 is TGTGCCAGCTCACCATCACGGACATATGGCTACACCTTC. It translates to CASSPSRTYGYTF.

The chain links TRBV5-6 to TRBJ2-7; D is possibly TRBD2 (6 bases). Germline-derived CDR1 and CDR2 are SGHDT and YYEEEE. The CDR3 is 11 residues long. The V end was cut by 4 bases, the J end by 6 bases, with 8 bases between. The CDR3 reads CASSGGIEQYF. The DNA of the CDR3 is TGTGCCAGCAGCGGGGGGATCGAGCAGTACTTC.

This clonotype occurred many times. The CDR3 DNA follows: TGTGCCAGCAGCTTAGCCCTGACTAGCGGAACCACAGATACGCAGTATTTT. Encoded protein: CASSLALTSGTTDTQYF. The rearrangement links TRBV7-2 to TRBJ2-3, with 9 bases lining up with TRBD2. V was clipped by 0 bases and J by 2 bases; unmatched bases: 6. The CDR3 sequence is 17 residues long. In germline, CDR1 is SGHTA, CDR2 FQGNSA. The full variable domain, in which reference TRBV7-2 and TRBJ2-3 provide the parts outside the CDR3, is GAGVSQSPSNKVTEKGKDVELRCDPISGHTALYWYRQSLGQGLEFLIYFQGNSAPDKSGLPSDRFSAERTGGSVSTLTIQRTQQEDSAVYLCASSLALTSGTTDTQYFGPGTRLTVL.

This clonotype was observed a few times. This chain joins TRBV5-8 and TRBJ2-7; unclear D gene. This CDR3 spans 14 amino acids. The V gene's germline CDR1 is SGHTS and CDR2 YDEGEE. Trimming took 4 bases from V and 6 from J, leaving 17 bases between them. Here the CDR3 DNA reads TGTGCCAGCAGCCCCGGTAGTTGGAGTGGCGAGCAGTACTTC. Its protein is CASSPGSWSGEQYF. The complete variable domain, with remaining parts taken from reference TRBV5-8 and TRBJ2-7, reads EAGVTQSPTHLIKTRGQQATLRCSPISGHTSVYWYQQALGLGLQFLLWYDEGEERNRGNFPPRFSGRQFPNYSSELNVNALELEDSALYLCASSPGSWSGEQYFGPGTRLTVT.

Only a few counts were recorded for this clonotype. The rearrangement links TRBV20-1 to TRBJ2-5; 7 nucleotides match TRBD1. In germline, CDR1 is DFQATT, CDR2 SNEGSKA (reference sequence). With V trimmed by 3 bases and J by 7 bases, 8 bases remained unmatched. This CDR3 is built from 13 residues. The CDR3 DNA is TGCAGTGCTAGCCAGACAGGGATCGGGACCCAGTACTTC. This codes for CSASQTGIGTQYF.

The chain recombines TRBV20-1 with TRBJ2-7, with 12 bases that match TRBD2. This CDR3 spans 14 amino acids. V trimming: 1 base; J trimming: 5 bases; junction bases outside the gene matches: 3. CDR1 and CDR2 (germline): DFQATT, SNEGSKA (reference sequence). The CDR3 region has the DNA TGCAGTGCTAGAGGGACTAGCGGGAACAACGAGCAGTACTTC. This gives the protein CSARGTSGNNEQYF.

This clonotype has at least ten counts. The chain carries TRBV7-3 and TRBJ2-7; 14 bases line up with TRBD2. The CDR3 spans 14 residues. J lost 5 bases, V lost 4 bases, and 1 base had no gene match. Germline CDR1 SGHTA, CDR2 FQGTGA. CDR3 coding DNA: TGTGCCAGCAGCTCGGGACTAGCGGGAGACGAGCAGTACTTC. It translates to CASSSGLAGDEQYF.

The rearrangement joins TRBV30 to TRBJ1-2; a possible D gene is TRBD1 (5 bases). V gave up 2 bases and J gave up 5 bases, with 21 bases separating them. Germline CDR1 is GTSNPN and CDR2 is SVGIG (reference sequence). There are 16 residues in the CDR3. The CDR3 DNA is TGTGCCTGGAGTTGGTGGGGGTCGGCTAACAAATATGGCTACACCTTC. Its protein product is CAWSWWGSANKYGYTF.

In this sample, this clonotype turned up many times. The chain employs TRBV11-1 and TRBJ2-3; 7 bases align to TRBD2. Unmatched junction bases numbered 17, after V lost 5 bases and J lost 0 bases. The CDR3 is 19 amino acids. Looked up from germline, CDR1 is SGHAT and CDR2 is FQDESV (reference sequence). The CDR3 sequence: CASSRLAGAIQSSTDTQYF. The DNA for the CDR3 is TGTGCCAGCAGCCGGCTGGCGGGAGCCATCCAGTCTAGCACAGATACGCAGTATTTT.

The table lists this clonotype with many counts. Written as DNA, the CDR3 is TGCAGTGCTAGATTTTACGATAGGAGTGGCAATGAGCAGTTCTTC. Translation gives CSARFYDRSGNEQFF. The chain couples TRBV20-1 to TRBJ2-1; D not resolved. The V end lost 2 bases, the J end lost 6 bases, and 17 bases lay between the germline ends. The CDR3 extends over 15 amino acids. Germline V CDR1 and CDR2: DFQATT, SNEGSKA (reference sequence).

This clonotype has ten or more counts. This chain uses TRBV6-2 or TRBV6-3 with TRBJ1-5; D call uncertain. Germline V gene lookup returns CDR1 MNHEY and CDR2 SVGEGT. This CDR3 is 21 amino acids long. Trimming shortened V by 4 bases and J by 0 bases, and 28 bases separated the two germline ends. The CDR3 loop is CASSSLFEAWTAPYSNQPQHF. CDR3 bases: TGTGCCAGCAGTTCCCTATTCGAAGCATGGACGGCCCCTTATAGCAATCAGCCCCAGCATTTT.

This clonotype was counted a few times. V is TRBV7-2 and J is TRBJ1-6; D uncertain. Germline CDR1 is SGHTA and CDR2 is FQGNSA. The CDR3 runs to 12 residues. The V end lost 6 bases, the J end lost 10 bases, and 10 bases lay between the germline ends. Here the CDR3 reads CASSRVDSPLHF. In DNA, the CDR3 is TGTGCCAGCAGTCGAGTTGACTCACCCCTCCACTTT.

This clonotype has ten or more counts. The genes are TRBV10-3 and TRBJ2-3; the match to TRBD2 covers 8 bases. The CDR3 spans 14 residues. J lost 0 bases, V lost 4 bases, and 0 bases had no gene match. Germline V gives CDR1 ENHRY, CDR2 SYGVKD. CDR3 sequence reads: CAISASGSTDTQYF. As DNA, the CDR3 is TGTGCCATCAGTGCTAGCGGGAGCACAGATACGCAGTATTTT.

This clonotype was detected only a few times. The chain combines TRBV29-1 with TRBJ2-1; no clear D. The germline V and J ends were trimmed by 4 bases and 1 base, with 5 bases remaining between them. Germline loops: CDR1 SQVTM, CDR2 ANQGSEA. The CDR3 has 12 amino acids. CDR3 bases: TGCAGCGTTGTGGCATCCTACAATGAGCAGTTCTTC. It specifies CSVVASYNEQFF.

This clonotype was detected a few times. The V and J genes are TRBV11-1 and TRBJ2-7; D is possibly TRBD1 (6 bases). The length of the CDR3 is 15 residues. Germline values: CDR1 SGHAT, CDR2 FQDESV (reference sequence). Trimming left V 5 bases short and J 4 bases short, with 18 bases between. The CDR3 loop reads CASSLQGQRTYEQYF. The DNA for the CDR3 is TGTGCCAGCAGCCTACAAGGACAGAGGACGTACGAGCAGTACTTC.

This chain joins TRBV9 and TRBJ2-7; tentatively, D is TRBD2 (7 bases). In germline, CDR1 is SGDLS, CDR2 YYNGEE. Trimming took off 3 bases at V and 4 bases at J, with 17 bases between the two ends. This CDR3 region has 15 residues. Here the CDR3 DNA reads TGTGCCAGCAGCGCCGGACGCGGGGGCTTTTACGAGCAGTACTTC. It encodes CASSAGRGGFYEQYF.

The V gene is TRBV5-1, the J gene TRBJ2-5; D is unresolved. Trimming took off 5 bases at V and 5 bases at J, with 10 bases between the two ends. The CDR3 totals 12 residues. Germline lookup yields CDR1 SGHRS and CDR2 YFSETQ. The CDR3 region has the DNA TGCGCCAGCAGGGATCTTTCCGAGACCCAGTACTTC. Residues: CASRDLSETQYF.

V and J are TRBV11-3 and TRBJ2-5; D tentatively reads TRBD1 or TRBD2 (5 bases each). The V end lost 5 bases, the J end lost 5 bases, and 12 bases lay between the germline ends. Looked up from germline, CDR1 is SGHNT and CDR2 is YENEEA. The length of the CDR3 is 13 residues. CDR3 protein: CASSAIWGETQYF. The CDR3 region has the DNA TGTGCCAGCAGCGCCATCTGGGGGGAGACCCAGTACTTC.

The chain employs TRBV6-2 or TRBV6-3 and TRBJ2-5; TRBD1 aligns across 9 bases. V was clipped by 6 bases and J by 7 bases; unmatched bases: 12. CDR3 length: 15 residues. Germline CDR1 MNHEY, CDR2 SVGEGT. The CDR3 protein is CASSLGQGPMRTQYF. The CDR3 DNA reads as TGTGCCAGCAGCCTCGGACAGGGGCCCATGAGGACCCAGTACTTC.

This clonotype was picked up many times. The chain recombines TRBV29-1 with TRBJ2-1; unclear D gene. Germline assignment: CDR1 SQVTM and CDR2 ANQGSEA. The V gene lost 5 bases and the J gene lost 9 bases, with 20 bases spanning the gap. The CDR3 length is 14 residues. The CDR3 protein is CSVYPQSTMGEQFF. The CDR3 DNA follows: TGCAGCGTTTACCCGCAGAGTACTATGGGTGAGCAGTTCTTC.

This clonotype was observed a handful of times. The rearrangement links TRBV10-2 to TRBJ2-7, with TRBD1 identical over 9 bases. From germline, CDR1 is WSHSY and CDR2 SAAADI. The CDR3 totals 15 residues. Germline trimming cut 2 bases from V and 1 base from J; bases unmatched to any gene: 3. CDR3 in DNA: TGCGCCAGCAGTGAGGCGACAGGGGGATCCTACGAGCAGTACTTC. Translation gives CASSEATGGSYEQYF.

This clonotype was recorded many times. This chain uses TRBV6-5 with TRBJ1-1; maybe TRBD1 (6 bases). The CDR3 totals 13 residues. Germline values: CDR1 MNHEY, CDR2 SVGAGI. V lost 4 bases and J 4 bases, leaving 10 bases between the germline ends. The CDR3 protein is CASSFTGSTEAFF. DNA for the CDR3: TGTGCCAGCAGTTTTACAGGGTCCACTGAAGCTTTCTTT.